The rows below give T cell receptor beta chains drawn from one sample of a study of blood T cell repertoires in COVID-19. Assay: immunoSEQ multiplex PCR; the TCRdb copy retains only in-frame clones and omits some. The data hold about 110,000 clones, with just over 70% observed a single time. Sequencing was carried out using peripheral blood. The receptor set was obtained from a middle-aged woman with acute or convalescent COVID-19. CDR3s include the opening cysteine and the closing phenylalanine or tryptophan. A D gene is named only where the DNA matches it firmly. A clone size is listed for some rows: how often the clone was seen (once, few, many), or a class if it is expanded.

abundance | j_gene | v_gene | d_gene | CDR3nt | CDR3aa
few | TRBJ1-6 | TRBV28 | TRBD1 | TGTGCCAGCAGTGGACAGGGGGGGTCCTATAATTCACCCCTCCACTTT | CASSGQGGSYNSPLHF
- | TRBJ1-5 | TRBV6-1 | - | TGTGCCAGCAGTGATCAGTCTTATCAGCCCCAGCATTTT | CASSDQSYQPQHF
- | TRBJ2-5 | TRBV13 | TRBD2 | TGTGCCAGCAGCTTTCTAGCGGGGAAACAAGAGACCCAGTACTTC | CASSFLAGKQETQYF
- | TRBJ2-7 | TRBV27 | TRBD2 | TGTGCCAGCAGTTTAAAAGGTAGAGCGGGGGGCTTAATCTACGAGCAGTACTTC | CASSLKGRAGGLIYEQYF
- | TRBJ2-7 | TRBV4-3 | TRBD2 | TGCGCCAGCAGCCAAGATCGGGGGGACTACGAGCAGTACTTC | CASSQDRGDYEQYF
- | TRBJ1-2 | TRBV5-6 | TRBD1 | TGTGCCAGCAGCCGCGGGACAGGGCGGTATGGCTACACCTTC | CASSRGTGRYGYTF
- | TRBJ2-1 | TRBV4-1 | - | TGCGCCAGCAGCCAAGTTGGGGGCCGCTTCTCCTACAATGAGCAGTTCTTC | CASSQVGGRFSYNEQFF
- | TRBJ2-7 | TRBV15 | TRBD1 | TGTGCCACCAGCAGCGGGGGACAGGGACCTGTCTACGAGCAGTACTTC | CATSSGGQGPVYEQYF
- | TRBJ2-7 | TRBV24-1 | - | TGTGCCACCAGTGACACCGGGACATTTGAGCAGTACTTC | CATSDTGTFEQYF
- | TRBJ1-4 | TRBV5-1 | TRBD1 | TGCGCCAGCAGCATGGGACAGGGCCGAAATGAAAAACTGTTTTTT | CASSMGQGRNEKLFF
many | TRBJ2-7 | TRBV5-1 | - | TGCGCCAGCAGCATCCAACAGGGCAGGGGCGAGCAGTACTTC | CASSIQQGRGEQYF
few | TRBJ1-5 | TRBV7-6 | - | TGTGCCAGCAGCTTAGGCCCGGATCAGCCCCAGCATTTT | CASSLGPDQPQHF
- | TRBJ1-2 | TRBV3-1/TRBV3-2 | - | TGTGCCAGCAGCCACCTGGACACCCAAGGCTACACCTTC | CASSHLDTQGYTF
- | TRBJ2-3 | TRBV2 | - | TGTGCCAGCAGGGGGAACAGGGGCACAGATACGCAGTATTTT | CASRGNRGTDTQYF
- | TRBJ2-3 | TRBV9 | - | TGTGCCAGCAGCGTACTCTCGCGGGGCACAGATACGCAGTATTTT | CASSVLSRGTDTQYF
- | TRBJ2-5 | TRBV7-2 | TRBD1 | TGTGCCAGCAGCTTAAAGTCAGGGGGCTTAGAGACCCAGTACTTC | CASSLKSGGLETQYF
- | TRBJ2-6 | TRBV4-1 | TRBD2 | TGCGCCAGCAGCAAAAAAGCGGGGACTGGGGCCAACGTCCTGACTTTC | CASSKKAGTGANVLTF
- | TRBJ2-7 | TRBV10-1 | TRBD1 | TGCGCCAGCAGTCGGGGACAGGGCTACGAGCAGTACTTC | CASSRGQGYEQYF
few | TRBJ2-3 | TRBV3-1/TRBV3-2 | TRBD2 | TGTGCCAGCAGACGGACTAGCGGGGGGGGCACAGATACGCAGTATTTT | CASRRTSGGGTDTQYF
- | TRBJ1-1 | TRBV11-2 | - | TGTGCCAGCAGCTTACTCGGCGGGGGCACTGAAGCTTTCTTT | CASSLLGGGTEAFF
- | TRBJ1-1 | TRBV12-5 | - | TGTGCTAGTGGGAGAGACACCCAGGCCGCTTTCTTT | CASGRDTQAAFF
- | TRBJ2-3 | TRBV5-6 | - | TGTGCCAGCAGCTTGTACGATGGCTGGAGCACAGATACGCAGTATTTT | CASSLYDGWSTDTQYF
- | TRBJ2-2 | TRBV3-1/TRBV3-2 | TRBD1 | TGTGCCAGCAGCCAAGTGGGACAGGGGAAAATCGGGGAGCTGTTTTTT | CASSQVGQGKIGELFF
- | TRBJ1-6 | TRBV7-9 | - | TGTGCCAGCAGCTTAGCGCCGGGTGGTAATTCACCCCTCCACTTT | CASSLAPGGNSPLHF
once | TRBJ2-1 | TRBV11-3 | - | TGTGCCAGCAGCCCTGGGGGGAATGAGCAGTTCTTC | CASSPGGNEQFF
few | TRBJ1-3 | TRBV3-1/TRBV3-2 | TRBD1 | TGTGCCAGCAGCCAAATTCCACAGGGGGACCAGGAATTT | CASSQIPQGDQEF
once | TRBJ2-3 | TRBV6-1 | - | TGTGCCAGCAGAGAAGACTCATCCGATACGCAGTATTTT | CASREDSSDTQYF
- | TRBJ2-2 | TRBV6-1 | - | TGTGCCAGCAGTGACAGGAATACCGGGGAGCTGTTTTTT | CASSDRNTGELFF
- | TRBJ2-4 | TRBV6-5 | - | TGTGCCAGCAATCCCGGAGGAGCCAAAAACATTCAGTACTTC | CASNPGGAKNIQYF
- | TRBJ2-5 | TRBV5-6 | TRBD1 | TGTGCCAGCAGCATAACCCTGACAGGGCAAGAGACCCAGTACTTC | CASSITLTGQETQYF
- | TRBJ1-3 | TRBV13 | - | TGTGCCAGCAGCTTGGGGCGCTTTGGAAACACCATATATTTT | CASSLGRFGNTIYF
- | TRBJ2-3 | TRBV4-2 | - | TGTGCCAGCAGCCAAGAAGGGGGGGTCCGTACTAGCACAGATACGCAGTATTTT | CASSQEGGVRTSTDTQYF
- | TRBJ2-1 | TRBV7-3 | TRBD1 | TGTGCCAGCAGCTTAGACAGGGGGGTCGGTGAGCAGTTCTTC | CASSLDRGVGEQFF
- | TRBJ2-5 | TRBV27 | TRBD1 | TGTGCCAGCAGTCCGACAGGGTTGAGAATCACGGAGACCCAGTACTTC | CASSPTGLRITETQYF
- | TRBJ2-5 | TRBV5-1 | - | TGCGCCAGCAGCTTGACGGGAGTCCAAGAGACCCAGTACTTC | CASSLTGVQETQYF
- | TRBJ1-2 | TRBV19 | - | TGTGCCAGTAATTCGGGGATGGACAGCGTATATGGCTACACCTTC | CASNSGMDSVYGYTF
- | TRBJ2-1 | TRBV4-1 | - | TGCGCCAGCAGCCAACTAGGTCACGGGGATTACAATGAGCAGTTCTTC | CASSQLGHGDYNEQFF
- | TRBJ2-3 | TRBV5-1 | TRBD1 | TGCGCCAGCAGCTTCGAGACAGGGAGCTCAGATACGCAGTATTTT | CASSFETGSSDTQYF
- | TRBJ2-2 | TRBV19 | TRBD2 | TGTGCCAGTAGTATCCTGGGTAGCGGGGGGGCGTACACCGGGGAGCTGTTTTTT | CASSILGSGGAYTGELFF
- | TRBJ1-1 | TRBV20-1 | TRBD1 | TGCAGTGCTAGTGCTGACAGGGTTCTCGCTGAAGCTTTCTTT | CSASADRVLAEAFF
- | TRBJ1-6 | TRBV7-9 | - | TGTGCCAGCAGCCAGGGAACAGCTAATTCACCCCTCCACTTT | CASSQGTANSPLHF
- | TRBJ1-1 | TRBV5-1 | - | TGCGCCAGCAGCTTGCTCCCCAGCGACTCCGCTTTCTTT | CASSLLPSDSAFF
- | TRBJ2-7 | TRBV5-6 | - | TGTGCCAGCAGCTTGGGCGGGGTGTACGAGCAGTACTTC | CASSLGGVYEQYF
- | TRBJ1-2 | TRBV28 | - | TGTGCCAGCAGCCGATCCGGGAAAGACTATGGCTACACCTTC | CASSRSGKDYGYTF
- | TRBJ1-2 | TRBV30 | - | TGTGCCTGGCGGGACATCGGCTATGGCTACACCTTC | CAWRDIGYGYTF
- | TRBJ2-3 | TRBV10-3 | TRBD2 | TGTGCCATCAGTGAGTCTCGGGGGGTTTACACAGATACGCAGTATTTT | CAISESRGVYTDTQYF
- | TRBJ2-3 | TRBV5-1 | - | TGCGCCAGCAGCCAAGGACAAGGAGCGGATACGCAGTATTTT | CASSQGQGADTQYF
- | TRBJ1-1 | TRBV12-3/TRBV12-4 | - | TGTGCCAGCAGTTTAGCTCAGACTGAAGCTTTCTTT | CASSLAQTEAFF
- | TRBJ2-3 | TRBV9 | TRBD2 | TGTGCCAGCAGCAAGGCCCTAGCGGGGGGGTCAGATACGCAGTATTTT | CASSKALAGGSDTQYF
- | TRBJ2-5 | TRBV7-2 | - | TGTGCCAGCAGCCCAGTAGCGCAGCAAGAGACCCAGTACTTC | CASSPVAQQETQYF
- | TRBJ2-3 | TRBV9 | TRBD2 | TGTGCCAGCAGCGCGGGACTAGCGGGGGCCCTGGTTACGCAGTATTTT | CASSAGLAGALVTQYF
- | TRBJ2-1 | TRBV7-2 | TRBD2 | TGTGCCAGCAGCTTCACTAGCGGGGGATTCAATGAGCAGTTCTTC | CASSFTSGGFNEQFF
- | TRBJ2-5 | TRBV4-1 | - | TGCGCCAGCAGCCAAGGGTTCGGGATAAGAGAGACCCAGTACTTC | CASSQGFGIRETQYF
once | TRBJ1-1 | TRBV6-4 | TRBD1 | TGTGCCAGCAAGTCGGACAGGGGGACCCCTGAAGCTTTCTTT | CASKSDRGTPEAFF
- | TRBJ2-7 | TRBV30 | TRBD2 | TGTGCCTGGAAGCCCCCGGGACTACAACTCTACGAGCAGTACTTC | CAWKPPGLQLYEQYF
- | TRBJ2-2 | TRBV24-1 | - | TGTGCCACCAGTGAGCGGGCAGCCCGGGGCGGGGAGCTGTTTTTT | CATSERAARGGELFF
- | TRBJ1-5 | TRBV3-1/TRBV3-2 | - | TGTGCCAGCAGCTCCCCCGGGCAGCCCCAGCATTTT | CASSSPGQPQHF
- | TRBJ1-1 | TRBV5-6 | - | TGTGCCAGCAGCTCTTGGGGAGCTGGATCACCCGAAGCTTTCTTT | CASSSWGAGSPEAFF
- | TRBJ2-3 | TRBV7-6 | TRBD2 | TGTGCCAGCAGCGGGACTAGCGGGGGGCCATACTTCACAGATACGCAGTATTTT | CASSGTSGGPYFTDTQYF